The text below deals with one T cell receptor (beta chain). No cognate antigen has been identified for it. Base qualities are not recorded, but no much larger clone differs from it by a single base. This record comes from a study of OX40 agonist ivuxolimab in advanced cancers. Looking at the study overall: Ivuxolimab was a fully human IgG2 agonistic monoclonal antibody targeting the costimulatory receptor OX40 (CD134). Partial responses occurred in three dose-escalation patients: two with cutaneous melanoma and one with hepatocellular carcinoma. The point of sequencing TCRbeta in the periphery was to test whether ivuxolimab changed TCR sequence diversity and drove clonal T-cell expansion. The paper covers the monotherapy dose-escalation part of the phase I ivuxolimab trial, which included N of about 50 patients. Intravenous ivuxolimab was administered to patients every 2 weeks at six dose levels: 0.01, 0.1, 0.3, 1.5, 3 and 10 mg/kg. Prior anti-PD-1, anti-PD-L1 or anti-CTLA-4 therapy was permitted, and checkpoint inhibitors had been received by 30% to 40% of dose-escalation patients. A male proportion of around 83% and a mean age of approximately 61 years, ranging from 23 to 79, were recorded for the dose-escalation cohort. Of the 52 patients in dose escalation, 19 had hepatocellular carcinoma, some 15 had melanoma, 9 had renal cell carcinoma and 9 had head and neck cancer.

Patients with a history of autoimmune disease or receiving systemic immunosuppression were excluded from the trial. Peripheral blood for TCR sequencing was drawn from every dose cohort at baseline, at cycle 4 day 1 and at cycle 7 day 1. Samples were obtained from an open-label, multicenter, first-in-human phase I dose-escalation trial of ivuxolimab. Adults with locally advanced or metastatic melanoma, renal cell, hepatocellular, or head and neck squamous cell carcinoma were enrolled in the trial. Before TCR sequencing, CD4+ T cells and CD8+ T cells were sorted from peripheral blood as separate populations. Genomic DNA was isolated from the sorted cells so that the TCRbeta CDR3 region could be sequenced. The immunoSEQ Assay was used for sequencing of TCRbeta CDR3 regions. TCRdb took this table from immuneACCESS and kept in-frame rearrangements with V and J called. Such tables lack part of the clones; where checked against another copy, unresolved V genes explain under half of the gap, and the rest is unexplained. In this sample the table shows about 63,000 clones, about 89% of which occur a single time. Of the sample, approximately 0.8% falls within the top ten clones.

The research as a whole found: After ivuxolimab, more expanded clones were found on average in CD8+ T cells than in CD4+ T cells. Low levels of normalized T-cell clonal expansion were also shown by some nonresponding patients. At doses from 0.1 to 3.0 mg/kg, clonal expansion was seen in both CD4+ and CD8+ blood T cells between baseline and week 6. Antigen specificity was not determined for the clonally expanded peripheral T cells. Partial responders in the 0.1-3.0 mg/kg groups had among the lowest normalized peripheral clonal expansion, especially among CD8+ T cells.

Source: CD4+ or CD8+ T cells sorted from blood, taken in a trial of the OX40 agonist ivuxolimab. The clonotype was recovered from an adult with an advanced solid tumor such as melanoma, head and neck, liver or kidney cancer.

The CDR3 amino acid sequence is: CASSLASVNSYEQYF. DNA sequence: TGCGCCAGCAGCTTAGCTAGCGTTAATTCCTACGAGCAGTACTTC. The chain is assembled from TRBV5-1 and TRBJ2-7; the D segment could be TRBD2, given 6 matching bases. The CDR3 covers 15 residues, taking in both the cysteine and the phenylalanine. The sequence is cut down to CDR3 DNA, 45 bases in frame from base 1. CDR1 SGHRS and CDR2 YFSETQ were looked up in the germline V gene. V loses 2 bases, J loses 1 base, and the germline ends lie 13 bases apart.